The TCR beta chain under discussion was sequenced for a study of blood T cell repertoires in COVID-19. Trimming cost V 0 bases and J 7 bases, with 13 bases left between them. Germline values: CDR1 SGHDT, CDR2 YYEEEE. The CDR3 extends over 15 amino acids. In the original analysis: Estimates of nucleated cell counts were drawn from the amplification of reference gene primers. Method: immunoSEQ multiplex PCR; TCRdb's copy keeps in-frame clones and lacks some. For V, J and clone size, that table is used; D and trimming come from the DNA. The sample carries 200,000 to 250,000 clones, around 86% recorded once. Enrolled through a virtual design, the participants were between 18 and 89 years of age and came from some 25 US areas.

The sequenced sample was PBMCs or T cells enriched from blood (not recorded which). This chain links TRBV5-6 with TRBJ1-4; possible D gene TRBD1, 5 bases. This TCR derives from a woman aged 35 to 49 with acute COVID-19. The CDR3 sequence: CASSLVGLRGEKLFF. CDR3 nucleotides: TGTGCCAGCAGCTTGGTGGGGCTGCGGGGTGAAAAACTGTTTTTT.